At least ten counts were recorded for the clone carrying this TCR beta chain. This sample is drawn from a study of T cells in Graves' hyperthyroidism and ophthalmopathy. Trimming pared 3 bases from V and 3 bases from J, leaving 5 bases between. The germline V gene has CDR1 MGHDK and CDR2 SYGVNS. This CDR3 has 13 amino acids. Amplification targeted TCR beta CDR3 regions from RNA transcripts. Primed by the HTBI set, a first-round RT-PCR was run on the TCR CDR3. TCRdb ran MiXCR on the multiplex PCR reads and lists one entry per CDR3 protein. The sample contains about 570,000 distinct CDR3 sequences, 46% of which appear only once.

The chain has TRBV25-1 and TRBJ2-2; the D call may be TRBD1 or TRBD2 (5 bases each). The source of this sequence is an adult woman with Graves' disease, either hyperthyroidism or ophthalmopathy (not recorded which). Sequenced: peripheral blood or thyroid tissue (not recorded which). The CDR3 region has the DNA TGTGCCAGCAGTGAGGGGGACACCGGGGAGCTGTTTTTT. Protein: CASSEGDTGELFF.